This T cell receptor beta chain was recorded in a study of human T cells and chemical hapten exposure. V dropped 2 bases and J dropped 5 bases, with 15 bases sitting between them. CDR3 length: 14 residues. From germline, CDR1 is DFQATT and CDR2 SNEGSKA (reference sequence). Stated time point: patch test 2, 6 weeks after DPC sensitization. Indicated treatment: therapeutic diphenylcyclopropenone sensitization with weekly scalp DPC. Each CDR3 protein is one row after TCRdb ran MiXCR on the RACE reads. The repertoire consists of roughly 96,000 distinct CDR3 sequences, with 9.3% occurring once and the leading ten covering just over 2%. This clonotype was seen at least ten times.

Material: whole blood, obtained in connection with sensitization to the hapten diphenylcyclopropenone (DPC). J is TRBJ2-5 and V is TRBV20-1, with no clear D. This receptor was taken from a woman in her thirties or forties with alopecia areata. Some clones in this sample may be carry-over from other donors' samples. CDR3 DNA: TGCAGTGCTAGACATACCGAGGCAGGCGAGACCCAGTACTTC. Residues: CSARHTEAGETQYF.